This TCR beta chain appears in the sequencing data of a study of blood T cell repertoires in COVID-19. Across the study: COVID-19 samples collected from the United States, Italy and Spain covered acute and convalescent phases. In each case, the material was cDNA or gDNA derived from T cells, B-cell-depleted T cells, or PBMCs.

This CDR3 has 16 amino acids. CDR1 MNHEY and CDR2 SVGAGI come from the germline V gene. Trimming removed 4 bases from V and 1 base from J; junction bases left unmatched: 5. Methods used by the authors: Estimated nucleated cell counts came from reference gene primer amplification. This table comes from immunoSEQ multiplex PCR, and its TCRdb copy is limited to in-frame clones, with some not included. The V and J calls and the clone size are those of that table, but D and trimming were determined from the DNA. The repertoire holds more than 150,000 clones, with 65% to 85% as singletons. This receptor was taken from a woman of 80 years or more with acute or convalescent COVID-19. The sample comprised peripheral blood. The chain combines TRBV6-5 with TRBJ2-3; 10 bases are shared with TRBD2. CDR3: CASSFALAGGTDTQYF. CDR3 DNA: TGTGCCAGCAGTTTCGCCCTAGCGGGAGGCACAGATACGCAGTATTTT.